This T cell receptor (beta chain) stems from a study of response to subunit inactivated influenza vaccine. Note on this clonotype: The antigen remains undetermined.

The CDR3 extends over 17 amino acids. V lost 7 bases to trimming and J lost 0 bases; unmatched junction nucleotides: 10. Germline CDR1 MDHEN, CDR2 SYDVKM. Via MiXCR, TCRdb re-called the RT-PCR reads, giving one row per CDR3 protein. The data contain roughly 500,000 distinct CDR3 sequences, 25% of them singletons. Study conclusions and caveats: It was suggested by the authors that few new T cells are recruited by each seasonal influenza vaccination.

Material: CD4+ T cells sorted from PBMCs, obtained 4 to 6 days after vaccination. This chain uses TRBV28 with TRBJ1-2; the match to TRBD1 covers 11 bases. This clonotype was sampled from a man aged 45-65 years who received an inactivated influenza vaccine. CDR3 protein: CASTKFRGQGANYGYTF. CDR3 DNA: TGTGCCAGCACAAAATTTAGGGGACAGGGGGCTAACTATGGCTACACCTTC.